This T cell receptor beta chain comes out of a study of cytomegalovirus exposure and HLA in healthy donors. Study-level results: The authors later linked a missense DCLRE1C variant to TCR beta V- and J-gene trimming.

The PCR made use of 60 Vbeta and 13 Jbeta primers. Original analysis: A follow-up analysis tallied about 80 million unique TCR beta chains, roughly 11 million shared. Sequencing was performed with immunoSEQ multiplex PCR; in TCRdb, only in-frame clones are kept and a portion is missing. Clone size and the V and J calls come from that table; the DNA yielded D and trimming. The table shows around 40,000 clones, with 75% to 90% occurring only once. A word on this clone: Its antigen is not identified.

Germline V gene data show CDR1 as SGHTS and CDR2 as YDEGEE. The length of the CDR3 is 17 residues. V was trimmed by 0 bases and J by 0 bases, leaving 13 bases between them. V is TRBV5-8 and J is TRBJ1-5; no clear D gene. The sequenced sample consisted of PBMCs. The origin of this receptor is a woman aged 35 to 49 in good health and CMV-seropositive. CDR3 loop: CASSLDEGFYSNQPQHF. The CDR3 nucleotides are TGTGCCAGCAGCTTGGACGAGGGTTTTTATAGCAATCAGCCCCAGCATTTT.